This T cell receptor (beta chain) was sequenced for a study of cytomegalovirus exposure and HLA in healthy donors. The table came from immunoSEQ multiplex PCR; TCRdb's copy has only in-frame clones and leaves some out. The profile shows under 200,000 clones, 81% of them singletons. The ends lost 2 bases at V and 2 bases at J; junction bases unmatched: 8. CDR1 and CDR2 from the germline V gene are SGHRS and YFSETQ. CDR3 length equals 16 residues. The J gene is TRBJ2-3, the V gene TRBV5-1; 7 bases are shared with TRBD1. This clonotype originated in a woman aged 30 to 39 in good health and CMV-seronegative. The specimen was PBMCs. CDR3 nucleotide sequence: TGCGCCAGCAGCTTAGGAAGACAGGGTGTCACAGATACGCAGTATTTT. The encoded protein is CASSLGRQGVTDTQYF.